This T cell receptor (beta chain) was found in a study of T cells after yellow fever vaccination (dated by TCRdb to between 2019 and 2020). In the study overall: Libraries from fractions with low cell numbers were prepared with the SMART-Seq v4 Ultra Low Input RNA kit. Blood samples were taken at several timepoints before and after primary and secondary immunization, and bulk PBMC replicates and cell subsets were isolated. To follow T-cell clones before and after both primary and booster YFV17D yellow fever vaccination, bulk TCR alpha and beta repertoires underwent longitudinal sequencing. Two healthy male donors, one aged 18 to 30 and one aged 30 to 40 years, made up the cohort. What the study reported, not specific to this receptor: A small fraction of clonotypes showed up in both the CD4 and CD8 compartments, probably as a result of convergent recombination. Only two donors were included in the study, so the extent to which the findings can be generalized is limited. After the booster, most of the clones that had expanded following primary vaccination were detected again (just under 97% of CD4 and 80% to 90% of CD8), which suggests that memory was broadly maintained. The secondary T-cell response was weaker than the primary response but faster, peaking on day 5 instead of day 15. FACS-sorted repertoires could contain abundant contaminating clonotypes from the bulk population, so computational filtering was required.

TCR cDNA was synthesized by 5'RACE template switching, through which a universal primer site and unique molecular identifiers were introduced. cDNA synthesis was primed from both the TCR alpha and TCR beta constant segments. Library amplification involved two PCR steps, and the second step added sample barcodes and sequencing adapters. Sequencing of libraries was done on Illumina HiSeq 2500 (2x100 bp) or NovaSeq (2x150 bp). The authors' analysis ran thus. MIGEC handled demultiplexing of reads and collapsing into UMI consensus sequences, while MiXCR performed V(D)J alignment. Vaccine-responding clonotypes were defined with edgeR using replicate PBMC samples, requiring FDR below 0.01 and a log2 fold change above 5 up to day 15. Each bulk clonotype received a CD4 or CD8 identity based on whether the sequenced CD4 or CD8 repertoire contained that clonotype at higher abundance. TCRdb trimmed public reads at Q25 via fastp, called clones via MiXCR and kept in-frame beta chains. One record per CDR3 amino acid sequence lists the most common genes and DNA. The V and J calls follow TCRdb's processing rather than the paper's. The sample table lists more than 350,000 distinct CDR3 sequences, approximately 10% of them with a count of one. The ten largest clones take up roughly 18% of the sample.

There are a few counts of this clonotype. The specificity of this receptor is unknown. Base qualities are missing; no much larger clone stands one base away. Measured from the cysteine to the phenylalanine, the CDR3 is 11 residues long. Only CDR3 DNA is held: 33 bases, read in frame from base 1. Based on the germline V gene, the CDR1 and CDR2 sequences are MNHEY and SVGEGT. V loses 5 bases of germline sequence and J loses 5 bases, and the interval between the two ends is 6 bases. What this sample's treatment or condition label stands for: live attenuated yellow fever vaccine strain. At every blood-draw timepoint, two biological replicates of bulk PBMCs were collected. A standard Ficoll-Paque protocol was used to isolate PBMCs from peripheral blood. TriZol was used to extract RNA from bulk PBMCs, from CD4 and CD8 fractions, and from dextramer-positive and dextramer-negative fractions.

The receptor chain draws on TRBV6-2 or TRBV6-3 and TRBJ2-5; the D gene is not confidently resolved. Source: PBMCs, taken on the day of the first yellow fever vaccination. The clonotype originates from a man aged 18 to 30 who received the YFV17D yellow fever vaccine. The encoded CDR3 is CASSTAETQYF. The DNA sequence is TGTGCCAGCAGTACGGCCGAGACCCAGTACTTC.